This record covers a single T cell receptor beta chain. The antigen remains undetermined. This specimen belongs to a study of OX40 agonist ivuxolimab in advanced cancers. Looking at the study overall: People who had prior anti-PD-1, anti-PD-L1 or anti-CTLA-4 therapy could take part, and around 43% had some. Partial response was recorded in three patients: one hepatocellular carcinoma and two cutaneous melanoma cases. Regarding the study as a whole: In the 0.1 to 3.0 mg/kg range, CD4+ and CD8+ blood T cells had expanded clonally by week 6.

Germline CDR1 reads SGHNT; CDR2 reads YENEEA. Trimming pared 5 bases from V and 1 base from J, leaving 14 bases between. The CDR3 runs to 15 residues. Generated by immunoSEQ multiplex PCR, the TCRdb table keeps only in-frame clones and is missing some. The sample yields some 69,000 clones, 89% seen once. This sequence joins TRBV11-3 and TRBJ2-5; no clear D. The TCR sequence derives from an adult with an advanced solid tumor such as melanoma, head and neck, liver or kidney cancer. Sample: CD4+ or CD8+ T cells sorted from blood, taken in a trial of the OX40 agonist ivuxolimab. The CDR3 loop reads CASSLGSSVQETQYF. The CDR3 bases are TGTGCCAGCAGCCTGGGCTCCTCCGTCCAAGAGACCCAGTACTTC.